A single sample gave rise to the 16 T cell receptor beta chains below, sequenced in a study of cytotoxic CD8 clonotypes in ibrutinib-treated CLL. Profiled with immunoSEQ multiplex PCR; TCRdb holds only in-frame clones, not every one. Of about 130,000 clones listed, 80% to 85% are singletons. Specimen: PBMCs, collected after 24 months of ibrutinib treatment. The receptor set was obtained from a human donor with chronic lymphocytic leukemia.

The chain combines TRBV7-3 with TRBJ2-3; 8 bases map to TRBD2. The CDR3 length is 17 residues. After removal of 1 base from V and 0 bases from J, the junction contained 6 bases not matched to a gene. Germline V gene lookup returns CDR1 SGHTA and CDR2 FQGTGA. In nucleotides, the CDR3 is TGTGCCAGCAGCTTAAGGGGGTTAGCGGGGAGCACAGATACGCAGTATTTT. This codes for CASSLRGLAGSTDTQYF. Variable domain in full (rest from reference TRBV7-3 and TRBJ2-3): GAGVSQTPSNKVTEKGKYVELRCDPISGHTALYWYRQSLGQGPEFLIYFQGTGAADDSGLPNDRFFAVRPEGSVSTLKIQRTERGDSAVYLCASSLRGLAGSTDTQYFGPGTRLTVL.

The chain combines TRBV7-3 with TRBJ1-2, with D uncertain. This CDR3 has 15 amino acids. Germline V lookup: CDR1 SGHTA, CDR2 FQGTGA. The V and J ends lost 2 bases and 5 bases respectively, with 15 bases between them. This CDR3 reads CASSLEPISGYGYTF. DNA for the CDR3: TGTGCCAGCAGCTTAGAACCAATTTCGGGGTATGGCTACACCTTC.

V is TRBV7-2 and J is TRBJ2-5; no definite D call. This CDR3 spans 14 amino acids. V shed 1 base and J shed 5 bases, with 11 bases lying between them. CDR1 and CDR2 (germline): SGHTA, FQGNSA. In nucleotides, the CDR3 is TGTGCCAGCAGCTTAGATGGCCCTACGGAGACCCAGTACTTC. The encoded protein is CASSLDGPTETQYF.

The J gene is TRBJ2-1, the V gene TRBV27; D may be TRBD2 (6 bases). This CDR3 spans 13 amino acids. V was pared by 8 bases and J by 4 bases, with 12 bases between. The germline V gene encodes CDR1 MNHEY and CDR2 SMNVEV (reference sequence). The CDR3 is CASRTGDYNEQFF. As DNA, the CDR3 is TGTGCCAGCCGCACGGGAGATTACAATGAGCAGTTCTTC.

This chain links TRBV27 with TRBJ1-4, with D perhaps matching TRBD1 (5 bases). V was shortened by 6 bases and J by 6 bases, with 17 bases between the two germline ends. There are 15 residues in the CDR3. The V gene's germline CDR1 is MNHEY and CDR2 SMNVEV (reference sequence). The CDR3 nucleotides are TGTGCCAGCAGCCCGTCAGCTGGGGGTTATGAAAAACTGTTTTTT. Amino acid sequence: CASSPSAGGYEKLFF.

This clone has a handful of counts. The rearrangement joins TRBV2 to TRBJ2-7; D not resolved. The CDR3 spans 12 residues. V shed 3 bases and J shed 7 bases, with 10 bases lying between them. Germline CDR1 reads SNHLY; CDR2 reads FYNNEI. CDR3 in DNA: TGTGCCAGCAGTGAGTCCGGTAGGGAGCAGTACTTC. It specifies CASSESGREQYF.

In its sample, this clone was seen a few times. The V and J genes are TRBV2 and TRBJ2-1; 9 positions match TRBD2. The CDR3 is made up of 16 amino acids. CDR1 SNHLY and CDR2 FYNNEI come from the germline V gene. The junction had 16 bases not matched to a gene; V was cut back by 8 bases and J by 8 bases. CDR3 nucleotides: TGTGCCAGCGCCTATCGAAGCGGGGGGCAAGGGTATGAGCAGTTCTTC. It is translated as CASAYRSGGQGYEQFF. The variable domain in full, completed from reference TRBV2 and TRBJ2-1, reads EPEVTQTPSHQVTQMGQEVILRCVPISNHLYFYWYRQILGQKVEFLVSFYNNEISEKSEIFDDQFSVERPDGSNFTLKIRSTKLEDSAMYFCASAYRSGGQGYEQFFGPGTRLTVL.

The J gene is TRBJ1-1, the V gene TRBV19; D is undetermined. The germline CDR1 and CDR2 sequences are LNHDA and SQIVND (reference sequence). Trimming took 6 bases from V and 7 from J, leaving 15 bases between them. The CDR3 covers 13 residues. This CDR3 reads CASRGLAVLEAFF. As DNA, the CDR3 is TGTGCCAGTAGGGGGTTGGCAGTCCTTGAAGCTTTCTTT.

The CDR3 loop is CASSRPLAGGLGEQFF. The CDR3 coding sequence is TGTGCCAGTAGTCGGCCTCTAGCGGGGGGGCTTGGTGAGCAGTTCTTC. J is TRBJ2-1 and V is TRBV19; the match to TRBD2 covers 12 bases. The CDR3 extends over 16 amino acids. V shed 5 bases and J 9 bases; nucleotides not matched to a gene: 11. In germline, CDR1 is LNHDA, CDR2 SQIVND (reference sequence).

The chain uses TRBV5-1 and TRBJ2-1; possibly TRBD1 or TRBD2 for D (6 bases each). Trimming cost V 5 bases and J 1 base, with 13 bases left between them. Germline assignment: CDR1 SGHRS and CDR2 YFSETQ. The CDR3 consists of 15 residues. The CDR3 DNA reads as TGCGCCAGCAGGGAGGGGGGCCCTTCCTACAATGAGCAGTTCTTC. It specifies CASREGGPSYNEQFF.

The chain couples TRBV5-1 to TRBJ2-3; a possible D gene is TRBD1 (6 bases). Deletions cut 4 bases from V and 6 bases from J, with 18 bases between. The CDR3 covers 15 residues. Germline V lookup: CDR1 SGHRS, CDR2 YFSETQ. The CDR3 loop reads CASSIQGKVGDTQYF. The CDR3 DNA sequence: TGCGCCAGCAGCATACAGGGTAAAGTTGGGGATACGCAGTATTTT. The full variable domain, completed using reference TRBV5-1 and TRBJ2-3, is KAGVTQTPRYLIKTRGQQVTLSCSPISGHRSVSWYQQTPGQGLQFLFEYFSETQRNKGNFPGRFSGRQFSNSRSEMNVSTLELGDSALYLCASSIQGKVGDTQYFGPGTRLTVL.

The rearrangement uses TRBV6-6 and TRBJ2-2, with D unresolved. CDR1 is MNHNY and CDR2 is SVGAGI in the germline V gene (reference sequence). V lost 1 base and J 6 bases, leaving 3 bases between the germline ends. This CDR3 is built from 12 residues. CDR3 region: CASSYFSGELFF. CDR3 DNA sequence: TGTGCCAGCAGTTACTTTTCCGGGGAGCTGTTTTTT.

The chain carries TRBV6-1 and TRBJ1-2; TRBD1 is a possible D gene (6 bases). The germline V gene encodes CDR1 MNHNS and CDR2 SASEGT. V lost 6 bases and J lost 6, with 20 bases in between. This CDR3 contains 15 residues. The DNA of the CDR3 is TGTGCCAGCAGCCAGAACCAGGAGGGGGGTGATGGCTACACCTTC. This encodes CASSQNQEGGDGYTF.

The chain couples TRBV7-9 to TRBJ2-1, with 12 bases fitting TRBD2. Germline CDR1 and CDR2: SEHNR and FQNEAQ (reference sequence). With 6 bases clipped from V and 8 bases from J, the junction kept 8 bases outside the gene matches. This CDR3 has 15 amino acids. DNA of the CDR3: TGTGCCAGCAGGGGCCGGACTAGCGGGGTCGATGAGCAGTTCTTC. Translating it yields CASRGRTSGVDEQFF.

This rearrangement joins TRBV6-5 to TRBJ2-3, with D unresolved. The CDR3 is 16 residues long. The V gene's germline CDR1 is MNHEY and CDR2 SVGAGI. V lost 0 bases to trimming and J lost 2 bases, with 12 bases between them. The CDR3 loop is CASSYSTSIYTDTQYF. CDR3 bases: TGTGCCAGCAGTTACTCTACCTCAATTTACACAGATACGCAGTATTTT.

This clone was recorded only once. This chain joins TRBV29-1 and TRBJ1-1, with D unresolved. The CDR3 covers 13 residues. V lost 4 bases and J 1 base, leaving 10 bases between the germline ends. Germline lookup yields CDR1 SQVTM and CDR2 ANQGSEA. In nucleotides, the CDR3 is TGCAGCGTTGGTGGACGGGGGAACACTGAAGCTTTCTTT. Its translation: CSVGGRGNTEAFF.